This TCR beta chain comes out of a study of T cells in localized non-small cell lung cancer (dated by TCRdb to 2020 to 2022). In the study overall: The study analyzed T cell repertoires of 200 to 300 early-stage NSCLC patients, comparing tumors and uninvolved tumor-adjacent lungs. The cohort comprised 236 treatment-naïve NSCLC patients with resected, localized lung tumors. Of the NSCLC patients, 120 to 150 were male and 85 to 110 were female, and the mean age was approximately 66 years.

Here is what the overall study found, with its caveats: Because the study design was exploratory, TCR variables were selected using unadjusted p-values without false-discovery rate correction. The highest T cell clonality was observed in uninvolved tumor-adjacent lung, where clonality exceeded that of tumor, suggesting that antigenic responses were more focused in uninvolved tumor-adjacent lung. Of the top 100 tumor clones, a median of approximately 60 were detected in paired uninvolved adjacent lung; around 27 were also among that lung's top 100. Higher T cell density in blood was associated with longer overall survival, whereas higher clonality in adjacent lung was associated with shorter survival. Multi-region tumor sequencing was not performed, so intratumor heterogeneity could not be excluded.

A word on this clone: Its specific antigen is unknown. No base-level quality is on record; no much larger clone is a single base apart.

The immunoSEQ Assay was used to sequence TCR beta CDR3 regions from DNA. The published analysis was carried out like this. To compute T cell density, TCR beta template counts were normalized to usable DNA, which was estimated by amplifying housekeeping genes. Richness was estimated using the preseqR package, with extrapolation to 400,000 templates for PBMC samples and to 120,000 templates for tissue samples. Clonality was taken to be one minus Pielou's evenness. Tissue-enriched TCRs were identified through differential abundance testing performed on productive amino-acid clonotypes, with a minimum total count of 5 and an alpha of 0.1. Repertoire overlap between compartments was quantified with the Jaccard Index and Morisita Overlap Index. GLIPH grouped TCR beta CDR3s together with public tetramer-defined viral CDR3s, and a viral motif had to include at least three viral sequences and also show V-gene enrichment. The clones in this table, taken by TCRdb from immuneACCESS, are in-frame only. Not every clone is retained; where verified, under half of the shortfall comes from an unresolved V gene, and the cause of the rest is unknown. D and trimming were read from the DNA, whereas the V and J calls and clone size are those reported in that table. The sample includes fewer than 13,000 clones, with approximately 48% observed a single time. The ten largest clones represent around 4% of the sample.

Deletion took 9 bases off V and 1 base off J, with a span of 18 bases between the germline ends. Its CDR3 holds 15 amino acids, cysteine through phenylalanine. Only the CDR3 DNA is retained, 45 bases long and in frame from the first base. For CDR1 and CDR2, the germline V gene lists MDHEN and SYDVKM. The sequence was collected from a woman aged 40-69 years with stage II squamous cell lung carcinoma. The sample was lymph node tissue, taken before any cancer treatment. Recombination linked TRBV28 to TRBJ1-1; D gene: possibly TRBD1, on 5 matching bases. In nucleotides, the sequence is TGTGCCAGTAGGATAGGGGCCGGAACGAACACTGAAGCTTTCTTT. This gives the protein CASRIGAGTNTEAFF.